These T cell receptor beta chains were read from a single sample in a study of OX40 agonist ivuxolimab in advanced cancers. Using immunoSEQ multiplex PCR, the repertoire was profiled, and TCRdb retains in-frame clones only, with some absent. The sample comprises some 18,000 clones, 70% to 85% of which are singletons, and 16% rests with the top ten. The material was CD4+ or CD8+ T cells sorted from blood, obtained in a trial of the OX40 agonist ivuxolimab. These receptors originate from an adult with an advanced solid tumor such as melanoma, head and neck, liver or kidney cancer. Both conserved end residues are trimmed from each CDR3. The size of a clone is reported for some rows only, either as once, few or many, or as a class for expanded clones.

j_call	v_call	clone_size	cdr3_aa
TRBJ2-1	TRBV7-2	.	ASSLTSSSYNEQF
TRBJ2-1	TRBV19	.	ASSITGASEQF
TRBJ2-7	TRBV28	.	ASSLTGGDSYEQY
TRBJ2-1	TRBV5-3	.	ASSTLGNEQF
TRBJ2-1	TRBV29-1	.	SVGLASYNEQF
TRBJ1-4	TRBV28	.	ASTKVNRGGHEKLF
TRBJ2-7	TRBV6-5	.	ASSYGTGTYEQY
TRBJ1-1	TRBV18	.	ASSSDRAPNTEAF
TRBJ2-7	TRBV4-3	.	ASSQDRGTETYEQY
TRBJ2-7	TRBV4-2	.	ASSEEGNPDEQY
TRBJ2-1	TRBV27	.	ASSLSPILADIEQF
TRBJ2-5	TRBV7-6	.	ASSEQGPDFQETQY
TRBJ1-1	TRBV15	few	ATSRGQGATEAF
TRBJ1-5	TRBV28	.	ASRGLGNQPQH
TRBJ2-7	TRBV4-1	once	ASSQDGGLYEQY
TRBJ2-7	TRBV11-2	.	ASSGSGYEQY
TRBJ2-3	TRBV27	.	ASMAGGFHTDTQY
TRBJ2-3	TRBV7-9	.	ASSLGLGDTQY
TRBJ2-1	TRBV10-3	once	AGGDSSDEQF
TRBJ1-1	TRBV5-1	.	ASRVRGHTEAF
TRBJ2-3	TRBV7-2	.	ASSFRAGTSGTTDTQY
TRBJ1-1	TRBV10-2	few	ASSEARGLEAF
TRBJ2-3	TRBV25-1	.	ASSDLVRGWADTQY
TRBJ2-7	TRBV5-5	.	ASRGSDSYEQY
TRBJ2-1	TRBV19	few	ASSERGTGVYNEQF
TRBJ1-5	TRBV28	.	ASSLGWGSNNQPQH
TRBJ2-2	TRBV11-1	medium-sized	ASSLGQINTGELF
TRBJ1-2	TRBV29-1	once	SVAANYGYT
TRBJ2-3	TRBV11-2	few	ASSFGTVRTQY
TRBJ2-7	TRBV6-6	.	ASSQEVAGAYEQY
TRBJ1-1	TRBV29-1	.	SVDRGAEAF
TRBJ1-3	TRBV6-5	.	ASSYSGGPGNTIY
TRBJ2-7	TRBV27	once	ASSLRDGSYYEQY
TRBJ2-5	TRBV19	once	ASSIDQAVRLETQY
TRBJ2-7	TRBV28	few	ASSIPTYEQY
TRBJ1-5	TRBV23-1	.	ASSRDRHIGKDQPQH
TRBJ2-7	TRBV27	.	ASLPGAPGITSYEQY
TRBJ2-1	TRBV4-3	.	ASSQESSYNEQF
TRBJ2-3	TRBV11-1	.	ASSLGRVTDTQY
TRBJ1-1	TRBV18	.	ASSRDRGFTEAF
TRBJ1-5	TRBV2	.	ASAGGGGDQPQH
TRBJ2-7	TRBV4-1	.	ASSQLPSGLAGGEQY
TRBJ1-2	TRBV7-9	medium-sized	ASSYTSNYGYT
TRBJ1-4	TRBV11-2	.	ASSLATGVGNEKLF
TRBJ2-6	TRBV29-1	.	SVEEEPGLLISGANVLT
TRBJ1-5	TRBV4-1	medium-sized	ASSQVMGAGNQPQH
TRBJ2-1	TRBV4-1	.	ASSQWGREGQNEQF
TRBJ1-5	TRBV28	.	ASSLKGEGGQPQH